Listed below are T cell receptor beta chains from one sample, sequenced in a study of cytomegalovirus exposure and HLA in healthy donors. Using immunoSEQ multiplex PCR, the repertoire was profiled, and TCRdb retains in-frame clones only, with some absent. This sample has 95,000 to 150,000 clones, with roughly four fifths found just once. Material: PBMCs. The receptors shown here come from a woman between 45 and 60 years old in good health and CMV-seropositive. Both conserved end residues are part of each CDR3. D genes are given only for firm matches. Some rows mark clone size as missing; the rest say once, few, many or name a class of expanded clone.

size	J	V	D	DNA	CDR3
-	TRBJ1-5	TRBV7-8	TRBD1	TGTGCCAGCAAACCCGACAGGGGAAGGAGCAATCAGCCCCAGCATTTT	CASKPDRGRSNQPQHF
-	TRBJ1-6	TRBV11-3	-	TGTGCCAGCAGCCTCTACTATAATTCACCCCTCCACTTT	CASSLYYNSPLHF
-	TRBJ2-5	TRBV28	TRBD2	TGTGCCAGCAGTTTCGGAGGAATAGCGGGGGGCCAGAGGGAGACCCAGTACTTC	CASSFGGIAGGQRETQYF
many	TRBJ2-3	TRBV19	TRBD1	TGTGCCAGTAGATACACAGGGGGCACAGATACGCAGTATTTT	CASRYTGGTDTQYF
-	TRBJ2-3	TRBV9	TRBD2	TGTGCCAGCGGTACTAGCGGGGCCCTCACAGATACGCAGTATTTT	CASGTSGALTDTQYF
-	TRBJ2-3	TRBV5-6	-	TGTGCCAGCAGCTTGGGAGGGCTAGATCTGGAGTATTTT	CASSLGGLDLEYF
-	TRBJ2-3	TRBV30	-	TGTGCCTGGAGTCGGGGGTGCGGGGAGACAGATACGCAGTATTTT	CAWSRGCGETDTQYF
few	TRBJ2-6	TRBV5-4	-	TGTGCCAGCAGCTCCGGACGGGGCTCTGGGGCCAACGTCCTGACTTTC	CASSSGRGSGANVLTF
-	TRBJ2-7	TRBV10-3	-	TGTGCCACCTCGAGCTACGAGCAGTACTTC	CATSSYEQYF
-	TRBJ2-5	TRBV6-1	TRBD1	TGTGCCAGCAGTGAAGGCGACAGGGGGCTAGAGACCCAGTACTTC	CASSEGDRGLETQYF
once	TRBJ1-2	TRBV12-5	-	TGTGCTAGTGGTGGGGGGGGCTACACCTTC	CASGGGGYTF
-	TRBJ1-5	TRBV6-5	-	TGTGCCAGCAGTGGTGGGGGGAGTCAGCCCCAGCATTTT	CASSGGGSQPQHF
-	TRBJ2-6	TRBV28	TRBD1	TGTGCCAGCAGTTGGCCCAGGGACAGGGGGCGTTATTTGGCTGGGGCCAACGTCCTGACTTTC	CASSWPRDRGRYLAGANVLTF
-	TRBJ2-3	TRBV4-3	TRBD1	TGCGCCAGCAGCCATGGACAGGGAGTGCTCACAGATACGCAGTATTTT	CASSHGQGVLTDTQYF
-	TRBJ2-1	TRBV4-1	TRBD2	TGCGCCAGCAGCCAATTGTGGGGGGGGGCCTACAATGAGCAGTTCTTC	CASSQLWGGAYNEQFF